This TCR beta chain was obtained from a study of T cell changes during pregnancy in multiple sclerosis. Germline CDR1 and CDR2: KGHSH and LQKENI. This CDR3 is 15 amino acids long. V lost 8 bases to trimming and J lost 0 bases, with 13 bases between them. Sequenced by immunoSEQ multiplex PCR; TCRdb stores in-frame clones only, minus some. The profile shows 90,000 or so clones, 85% to 95% of them singletons. This clonotype was sampled from a female donor in good health, enrolled as a control in a pregnancy study. The sample in question was peripheral blood, obtained in the first trimester of pregnancy. This chain uses TRBV18 with TRBJ2-2; perhaps TRBD2 as D (6 bases). The CDR3 loop reads CASTSSASNTGELFF. The DNA for the CDR3 is TGTGCCAGCACATCTAGCGCCTCGAACACCGGGGAGCTGTTTTTT.